The 14 T cell receptor beta chains listed next were all sequenced from one sample in a study of T-cell reconstitution after alpha-beta-depleted transplantation in children. The authors prepared the TCRbeta library with unique molecular identifiers. TCRdb analysed the PCR reads with MiXCR anew, one entry per CDR3 protein. Among fewer than 120,000 distinct CDR3 sequences listed, about 9.3% were seen once. The sequenced sample was PBMCs from the stem cell graft donor, obtained from the stem cell graft. The receptor source for this set is a human donor who donated a stem cell graft to a child with acute lymphoblastic leukemia.

There are many counts of this clonotype. The chain joins TRBV5-1 to TRBJ1-1; D not resolved. Germline assignment: CDR1 SGHRS and CDR2 YFSETQ. Trimming stripped 1 base from V and 2 bases from J, with 12 bases between. The CDR3 is made up of 15 amino acids. This CDR3 reads CASSLSVVGNTEAFF. CDR3 nucleotide sequence: TGCGCCAGCAGCTTGAGCGTGGTAGGCAACACTGAAGCTTTCTTT.

Remarks on this clonotype: One end of the junction is discordant with germline, which a read error may explain. The gene calls are TRBV12-3 or TRBV12-4 and TRBJ2-6, with 12 nucleotides matching TRBD1. The CDR3 sequence is 18 residues long. CDR3 bases: TGTGCCAGCTGTTTTTGGGACAGGGGGCGCGGTGGGGCCAACGTCCTGACTTTC. It encodes CASCFWDRGRGGANVLTF.

In regard to this clonotype: A single base separates this from a much larger clone, so it may be a read error. It is likely a read error, because the conserved phenylalanine at the end of the CDR3 is missing. This chain links TRBV5-5 with TRBJ1-2, with 10 positions matching TRBD1. The V gene's germline CDR1 is SGHKS and CDR2 YYEKEE (reference sequence). This CDR3 has 14 amino acids. V shed 7 bases and J 5 bases; nucleotides not matched to a gene: 8. This CDR3 reads CASGPWTGGYGYTL. Written as DNA, the CDR3 is TGTGCCAGCGGACCTTGGACAGGGGGGTATGGCTACACCCTC.

This clonotype occurred many times. This chain joins TRBV20-1 and TRBJ2-4, with TRBD1 matching over 7 bases. V shed 0 bases and J 0 bases; nucleotides not matched to a gene: 11. The germline CDR1 and CDR2 sequences are DFQATT and SNEGSKA (reference sequence). The length of the CDR3 is 18 residues. In nucleotides, the CDR3 is TGCAGTGCTAGAGAGAGGGCGACAGGGCCAATAGCCAAAAACATTCAGTACTTC. This codes for CSARERATGPIAKNIQYF.

This clonotype was found many times. The chain carries TRBV29-1 and TRBJ2-1, with TRBD1 identical over 9 bases. CDR3 size: 14 residues. With V trimmed by 7 bases and J by 8 bases, 12 bases remained unmatched. Germline loops: CDR1 SQVTM, CDR2 ANQGSEA. CDR3 region: CSAADRGPGDEQFF. The CDR3 nucleotides read TGCAGCGCCGCGGACAGGGGACCTGGAGATGAGCAGTTCTTC.

This clonotype was counted at least ten times. This chain connects TRBV7-2 to TRBJ2-3, with 10 bases lining up with TRBD1. Trimming cost V 5 bases and J 4 bases; bases outside gene matches: 3. Germline CDR1 and CDR2: SGHTA and FQGNSA. CDR3 length: 14 amino acids. DNA for the CDR3: TGTGCCAGCAGCGCTGGACAGGGGGCAGATACGCAGTATTTT. Translation: CASSAGQGADTQYF.

In its sample, this clonotype was seen many times. The chain carries TRBV20-1 and TRBJ2-3; D is uncertain. The ends were cut back, 1 base at V and 3 bases at J, with 11 bases in the middle. The CDR3 loop spans 14 amino acids. Per germline, CDR1 DFQATT and CDR2 SNEGSKA (reference sequence). The CDR3, as DNA: TGCAGTGCTAGAGTAGCCTCCTCGACAGATACGCAGTATTTT. Its protein is CSARVASSTDTQYF.

This clonotype was counted ten times or more. The CDR3 loop reads CSARSSGRSTDTQYF. CDR3 nucleotide sequence: TGCAGTGCTAGGTCTAGCGGGAGATCCACAGATACGCAGTATTTT. This rearrangement joins TRBV20-1 to TRBJ2-3; 10 bases match TRBD2. Germline V gene sequence: CDR1 DFQATT, CDR2 SNEGSKA (reference sequence). The CDR3 has 15 amino acids. V trimming: 3 bases; J trimming: 2 bases; junction bases outside the gene matches: 5.

Only one count was recorded for this clonotype. V and J are TRBV30 and TRBJ2-2; no clear D. Germline CDR1 and CDR2: GTSNPN and SVGIG (reference sequence). Trimming took off 4 bases at V and 2 bases at J, with 14 bases between the two ends. The CDR3 is 15 residues long. The DNA for the CDR3 is TGTGCCTGGACTGGCGAAAACTCCAACACCGGGGAGCTGTTTTTT. This translates into CAWTGENSNTGELFF.

This clonotype has a count of ten or more. This rearrangement joins TRBV6-1 to TRBJ1-3; perhaps TRBD1 as D (5 bases). The CDR3 sequence is 14 residues long. The ends were cut back, 6 bases at V and 3 bases at J, with 12 bases in the middle. CDR1 MNHNS and CDR2 SASEGT come from the germline V gene. CDR3 sequence reads: CASSPGGHGNTIYF. The CDR3 nucleotides are TGTGCCAGCAGCCCCGGAGGACATGGAAACACCATATATTTT.

This clonotype occurred many times. This sequence joins TRBV5-1 and TRBJ2-1; no clear D gene. The CDR3 has 13 residues. V lost 2 bases and J lost 5, with 8 bases in between. Germline CDR1 is SGHRS and CDR2 is YFSETQ. The DNA of the CDR3 is TGCGCCAGCAGCTTCCGATCGGACAATGAGCAGTTCTTC. Translation gives CASSFRSDNEQFF. The entire variable domain, with the rest obtained from reference TRBV5-1 and TRBJ2-1, is as follows: KAGVTQTPRYLIKTRGQQVTLSCSPISGHRSVSWYQQTPGQGLQFLFEYFSETQRNKGNFPGRFSGRQFSNSRSEMNVSTLELGDSALYLCASSFRSDNEQFFGPGTRLTVL.

This clonotype was seen repeatedly, ten times or more. The chain couples TRBV10-3 to TRBJ1-3, with no clear D. Germline V gene sequence: CDR1 ENHRY, CDR2 SYGVKD. V was shortened by 6 bases and J by 4 bases, with 10 bases between the two germline ends. The CDR3 is made up of 13 amino acids. DNA for the CDR3: TGTGCCATCAGCTACAGCATGGGAAACACCATATATTTT. This gives the protein CAISYSMGNTIYF.

In its sample, this clonotype was seen many times. The chain recombines TRBV7-8 with TRBJ1-5; D remains unclear. CDR3 length equals 14 residues. The V gene lost 2 bases and the J gene lost 1 base, with 6 bases spanning the gap. Germline V gene data show CDR1 as SGHVS and CDR2 as FQNEAQ. CDR3 in amino acids: CASSLSQSNQPQHF. DNA of the CDR3: TGTGCCAGCAGCTTATCGCAGAGCAATCAGCCCCAGCATTTT.

This clonotype was counted at least ten times. The chain links TRBV6-5 to TRBJ2-7, with D tentatively TRBD2 (5 bases). The CDR3 covers 14 residues. Germline V gene lookup returns CDR1 MNHEY and CDR2 SVGAGI. V dropped 2 bases and J dropped 5 bases, with 13 bases sitting between them. The DNA of the CDR3 is TGTGCCAGCAGTTACGATTTGTTGGGAGACGAGCAGTACTTC. Its translation is CASSYDLLGDEQYF.